This T cell receptor beta chain was captured in a study of blood T cell repertoires in COVID-19. Overall study context: The United States, Italy and Spain supplied acute and convalescent COVID-19 samples. T cells, B-cell-depleted T cells, or PBMCs provided the cDNA or gDNA that served as material.

The authors' processing: Reference gene primer amplification gave nucleated cell count estimates. Here immunoSEQ multiplex PCR was the method, and the copy in TCRdb shows in-frame clones only, minus some. For V, J and clone size, that table is used; D and trimming come from the DNA. The table has about 410,000 clones, 80% to 90% seen once; the top ten hold approximately 1.4%. CDR1 LNHDA and CDR2 SQIVND come from the germline V gene (reference sequence). This CDR3 contains 17 residues. Trimming pared 1 base from V and 0 bases from J, leaving 12 bases between. The genes are TRBV19 and TRBJ2-2; possible D gene TRBD1, 5 bases. Sequences were obtained from peripheral blood. This clonotype originated in a woman in her 30s with active or convalescent COVID-19. The CDR3 here is CASSIGYETANTGELFF. CDR3 nucleotides: TGTGCCAGTAGTATAGGTTACGAGACAGCGAACACCGGGGAGCTGTTTTTT.